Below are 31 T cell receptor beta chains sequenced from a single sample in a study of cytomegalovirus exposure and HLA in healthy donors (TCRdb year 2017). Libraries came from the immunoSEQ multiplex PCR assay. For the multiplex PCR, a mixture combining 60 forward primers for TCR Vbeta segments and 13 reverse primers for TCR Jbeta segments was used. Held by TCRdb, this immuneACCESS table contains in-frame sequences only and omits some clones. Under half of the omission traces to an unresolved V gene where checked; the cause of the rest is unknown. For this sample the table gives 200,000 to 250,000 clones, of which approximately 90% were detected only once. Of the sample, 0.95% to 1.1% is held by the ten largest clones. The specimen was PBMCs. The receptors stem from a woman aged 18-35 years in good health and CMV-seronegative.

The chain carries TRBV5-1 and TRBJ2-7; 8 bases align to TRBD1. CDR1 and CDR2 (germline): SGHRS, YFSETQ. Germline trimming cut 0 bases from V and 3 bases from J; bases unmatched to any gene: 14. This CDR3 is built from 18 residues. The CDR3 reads CASSLDGQGGFPNYEQYF. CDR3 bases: TGCGCCAGCAGCTTGGATGGACAGGGCGGTTTCCCAAACTACGAGCAGTACTTC.

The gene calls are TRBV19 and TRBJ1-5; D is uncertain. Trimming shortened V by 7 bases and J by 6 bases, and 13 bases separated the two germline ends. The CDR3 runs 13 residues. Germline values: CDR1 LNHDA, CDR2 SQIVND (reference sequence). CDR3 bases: TGTGCCAGTACAGGAGGTTTTAGTCAGCCCCAGCATTTT. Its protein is CASTGGFSQPQHF.

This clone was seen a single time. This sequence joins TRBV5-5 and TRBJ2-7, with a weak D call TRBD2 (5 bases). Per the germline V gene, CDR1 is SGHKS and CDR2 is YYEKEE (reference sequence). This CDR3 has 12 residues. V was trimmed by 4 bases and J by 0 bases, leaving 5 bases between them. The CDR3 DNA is TGTGCCAGCAGCACTAGCTCCTACGAGCAGTACTTC. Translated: CASSTSSYEQYF. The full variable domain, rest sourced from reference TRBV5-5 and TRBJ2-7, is DAGVTQSPTHLIKTRGQQVTLRCSPISGHKSVSWYQQVLGQGPQFIFQYYEKEERGRGNFPDRFSARQFPNYSSELNVNALLLGDSALYLCASSTSSYEQYFGPGTRLTVT.

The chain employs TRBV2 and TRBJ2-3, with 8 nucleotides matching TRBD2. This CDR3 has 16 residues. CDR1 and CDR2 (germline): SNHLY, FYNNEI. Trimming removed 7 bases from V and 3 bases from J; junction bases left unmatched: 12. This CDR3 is CASTQEVGLATDTQYF. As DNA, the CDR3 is TGTGCCAGCACCCAAGAGGTCGGACTAGCTACAGATACGCAGTATTTT.

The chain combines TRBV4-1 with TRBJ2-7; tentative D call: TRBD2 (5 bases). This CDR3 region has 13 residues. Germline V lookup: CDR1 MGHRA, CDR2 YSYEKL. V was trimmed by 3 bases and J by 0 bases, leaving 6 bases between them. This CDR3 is CASSQAGSYEQYF. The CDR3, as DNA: TGCGCCAGCAGCCAGGCGGGCTCCTACGAGCAGTACTTC.

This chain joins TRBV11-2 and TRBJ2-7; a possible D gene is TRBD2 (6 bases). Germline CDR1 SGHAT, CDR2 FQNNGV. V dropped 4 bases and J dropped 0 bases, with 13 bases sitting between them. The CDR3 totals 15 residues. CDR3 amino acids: CASSSLTSHSYEQYF. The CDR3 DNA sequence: TGTGCCAGCAGCTCCTTAACTAGCCACTCCTACGAGCAGTACTTC.

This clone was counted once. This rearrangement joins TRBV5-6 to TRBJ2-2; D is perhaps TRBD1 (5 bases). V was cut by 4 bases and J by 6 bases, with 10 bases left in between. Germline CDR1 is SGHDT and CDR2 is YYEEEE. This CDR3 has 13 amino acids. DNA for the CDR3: TGTGCCAGCAGCGGAATCAGGGCCGGGGAGCTGTTTTTT. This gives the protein CASSGIRAGELFF. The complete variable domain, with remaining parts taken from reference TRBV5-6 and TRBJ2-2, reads DAGVTQSPTHLIKTRGQQVTLRCSPKSGHDTVSWYQQALGQGPQFIFQYYEEEERQRGNFPDRFSGHQFPNYSSELNVNALLLGDSALYLCASSGIRAGELFFGEGSRLTVL.

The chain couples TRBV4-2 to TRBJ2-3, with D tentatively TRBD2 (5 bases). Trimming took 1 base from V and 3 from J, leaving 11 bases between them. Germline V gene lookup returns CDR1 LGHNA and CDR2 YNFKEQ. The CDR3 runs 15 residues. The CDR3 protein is CASSQVLLETDTQYF. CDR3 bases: TGTGCCAGCAGCCAAGTTTTACTAGAAACAGATACGCAGTATTTT.

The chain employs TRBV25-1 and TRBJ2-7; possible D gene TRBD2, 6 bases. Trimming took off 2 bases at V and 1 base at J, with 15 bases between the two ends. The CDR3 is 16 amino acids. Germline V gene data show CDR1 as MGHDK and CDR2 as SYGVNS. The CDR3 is CASSETRGTLSYEQYF. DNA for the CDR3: TGTGCCAGCAGTGAAACTCGCGGGACTCTATCCTACGAGCAGTACTTC.

CDR3 residues: CASSPGLSTTDTQYF. The CDR3 nucleotides are TGTGCCAGCTCACCCGGACTTTCGACCACAGATACGCAGTATTTT. The rearrangement links TRBV13 to TRBJ2-3; a weak D match, TRBD2 (5 bases). Germline values: CDR1 PRHDT, CDR2 FYEKMQ (reference sequence). V lost 8 bases to trimming and J lost 2 bases, with 17 bases between them. There are 15 residues in the CDR3.

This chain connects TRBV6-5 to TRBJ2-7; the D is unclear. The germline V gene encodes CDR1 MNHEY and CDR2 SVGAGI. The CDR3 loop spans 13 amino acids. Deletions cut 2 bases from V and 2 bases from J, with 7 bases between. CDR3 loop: CASSYEYAYEQYF. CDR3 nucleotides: TGTGCCAGCAGTTACGAGTACGCCTACGAGCAGTACTTC.

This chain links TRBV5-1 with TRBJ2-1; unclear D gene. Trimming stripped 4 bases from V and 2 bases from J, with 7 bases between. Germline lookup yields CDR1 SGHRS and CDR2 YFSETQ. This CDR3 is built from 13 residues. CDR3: CASSPSTYNEQFF. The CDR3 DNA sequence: TGCGCCAGCAGCCCTTCTACCTACAATGAGCAGTTCTTC.

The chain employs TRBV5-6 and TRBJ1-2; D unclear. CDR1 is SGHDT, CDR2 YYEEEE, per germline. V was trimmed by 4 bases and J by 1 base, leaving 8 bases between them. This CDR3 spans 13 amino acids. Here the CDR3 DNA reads TGTGCCAGCAGCCGGGAGGGTAACTATGGCTACACCTTC. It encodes CASSREGNYGYTF. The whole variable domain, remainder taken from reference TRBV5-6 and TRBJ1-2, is DAGVTQSPTHLIKTRGQQVTLRCSPKSGHDTVSWYQQALGQGPQFIFQYYEEEERQRGNFPDRFSGHQFPNYSSELNVNALLLGDSALYLCASSREGNYGYTFGSGTRLTVV.

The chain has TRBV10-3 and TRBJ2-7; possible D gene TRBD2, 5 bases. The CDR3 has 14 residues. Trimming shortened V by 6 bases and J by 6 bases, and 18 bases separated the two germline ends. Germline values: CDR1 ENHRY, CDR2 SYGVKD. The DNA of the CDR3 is TGTGCCATCAGAGGCTTACGGGGAGTCGGCGAGCAGTACTTC. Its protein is CAIRGLRGVGEQYF.

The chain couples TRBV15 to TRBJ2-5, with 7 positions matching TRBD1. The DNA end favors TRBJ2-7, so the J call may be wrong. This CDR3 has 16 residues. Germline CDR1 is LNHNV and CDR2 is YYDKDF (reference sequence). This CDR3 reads CATSRLQGLSSYEQYF. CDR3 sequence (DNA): TGTGCCACCAGCAGGTTACAGGGGCTTTCCTCCTACGAGCAGTACTTC.

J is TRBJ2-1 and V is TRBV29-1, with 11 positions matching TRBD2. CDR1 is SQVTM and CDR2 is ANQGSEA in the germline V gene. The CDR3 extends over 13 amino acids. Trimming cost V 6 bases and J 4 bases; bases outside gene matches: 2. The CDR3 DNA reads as TGCAGCGTCCGACTAGCGGGGTACAATGAGCAGTTCTTC. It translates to CSVRLAGYNEQFF.

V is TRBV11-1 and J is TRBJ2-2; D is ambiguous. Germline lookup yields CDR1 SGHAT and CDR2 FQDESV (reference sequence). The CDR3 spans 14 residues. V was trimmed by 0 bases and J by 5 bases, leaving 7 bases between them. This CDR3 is CASSLAAYTGELFF. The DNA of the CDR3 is TGTGCCAGCAGCTTAGCAGCCTATACCGGGGAGCTGTTTTTT.

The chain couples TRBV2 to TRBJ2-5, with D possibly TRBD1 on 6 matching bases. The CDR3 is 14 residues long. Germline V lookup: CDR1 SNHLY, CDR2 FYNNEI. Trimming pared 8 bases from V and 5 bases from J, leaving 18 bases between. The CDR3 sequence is CASGRGKGGETQYF. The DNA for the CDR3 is TGTGCCAGCGGAAGGGGGAAAGGTGGGGAGACCCAGTACTTC. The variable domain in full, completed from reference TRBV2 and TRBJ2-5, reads EPEVTQTPSHQVTQMGQEVILRCVPISNHLYFYWYRQILGQKVEFLVSFYNNEISEKSEIFDDQFSVERPDGSNFTLKIRSTKLEDSAMYFCASGRGKGGETQYFGPGTRLLVL.

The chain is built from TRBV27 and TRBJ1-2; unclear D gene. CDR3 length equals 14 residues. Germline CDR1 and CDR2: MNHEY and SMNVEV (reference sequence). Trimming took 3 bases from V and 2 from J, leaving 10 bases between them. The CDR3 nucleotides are TGTGCCAGCAGTTTTCAGACGGGAAACTATGGCTACACCTTC. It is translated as CASSFQTGNYGYTF.

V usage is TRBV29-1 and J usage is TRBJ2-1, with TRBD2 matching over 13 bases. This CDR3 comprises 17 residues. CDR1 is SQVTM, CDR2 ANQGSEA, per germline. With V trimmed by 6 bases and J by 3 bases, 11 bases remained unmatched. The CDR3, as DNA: TGCAGCGTGACGTCTAGGGGACTAGCGGGATTCTACAATGAGCAGTTCTTC. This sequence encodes CSVTSRGLAGFYNEQFF.

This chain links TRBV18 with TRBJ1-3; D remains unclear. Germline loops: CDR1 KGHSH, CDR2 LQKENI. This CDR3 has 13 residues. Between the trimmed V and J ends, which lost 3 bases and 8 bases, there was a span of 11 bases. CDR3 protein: CASSPYGLDTIYF. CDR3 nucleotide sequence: TGTGCCAGCTCACCCTACGGGTTGGACACCATATATTTT.

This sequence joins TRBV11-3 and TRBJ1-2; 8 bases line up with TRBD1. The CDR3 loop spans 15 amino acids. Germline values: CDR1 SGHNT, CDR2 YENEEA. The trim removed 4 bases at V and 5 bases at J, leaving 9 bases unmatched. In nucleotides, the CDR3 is TGTGCCAGCAGCTCCTCCGGGACAGGAAGTTATGGCTACACCTTC. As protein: CASSSSGTGSYGYTF.

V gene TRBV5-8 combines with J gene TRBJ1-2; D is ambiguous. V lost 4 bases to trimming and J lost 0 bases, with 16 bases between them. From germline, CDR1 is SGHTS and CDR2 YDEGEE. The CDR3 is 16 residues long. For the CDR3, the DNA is TGTGCCAGCAGCCCGGACGGACTGGGCCCTAACTATGGCTACACCTTC. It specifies CASSPDGLGPNYGYTF.

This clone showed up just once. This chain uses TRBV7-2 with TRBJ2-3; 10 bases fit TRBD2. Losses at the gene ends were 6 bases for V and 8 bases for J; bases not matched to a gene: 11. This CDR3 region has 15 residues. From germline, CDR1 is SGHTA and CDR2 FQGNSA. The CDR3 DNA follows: TGTGCCAGCAGTGAAAAGCGGGAGGGCCGAAGTACGCAGTATTTT. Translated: CASSEKREGRSTQYF.

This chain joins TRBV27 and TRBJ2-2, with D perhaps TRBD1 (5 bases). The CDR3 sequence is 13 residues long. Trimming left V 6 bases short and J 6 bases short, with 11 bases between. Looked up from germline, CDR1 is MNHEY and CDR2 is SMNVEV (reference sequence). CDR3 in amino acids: CASRQVSPGELFF. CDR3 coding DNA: TGTGCCAGCAGACAGGTTAGCCCCGGGGAGCTGTTTTTT.

In DNA, the CDR3 is TGCGCCAGCAGCCAAACGCTAGCGGGAGTCTATGAGCAGTTCTTC. As protein: CASSQTLAGVYEQFF. The rearrangement links TRBV4-1 to TRBJ2-1; the match to TRBD2 covers 10 bases. V lost 2 bases and J lost 8; bases outside the gene matches: 6. Germline V gene data show CDR1 as MGHRA and CDR2 as YSYEKL. This CDR3 has 15 residues.

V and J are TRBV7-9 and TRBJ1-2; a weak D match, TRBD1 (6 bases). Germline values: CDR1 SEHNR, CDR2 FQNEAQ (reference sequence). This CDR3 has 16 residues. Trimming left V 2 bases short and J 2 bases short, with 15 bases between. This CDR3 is CASSLSMAGANYGYTF. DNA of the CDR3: TGTGCCAGCAGCTTATCTATGGCAGGGGCCAACTATGGCTACACCTTC.

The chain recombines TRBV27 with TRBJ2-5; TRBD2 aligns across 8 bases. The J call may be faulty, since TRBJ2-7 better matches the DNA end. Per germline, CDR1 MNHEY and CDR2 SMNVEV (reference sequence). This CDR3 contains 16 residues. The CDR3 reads CASSLIVGGAAYEQYF. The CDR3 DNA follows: TGTGCCAGCAGTTTAATAGTCGGGGGGGCCGCCTACGAGCAGTACTTC.

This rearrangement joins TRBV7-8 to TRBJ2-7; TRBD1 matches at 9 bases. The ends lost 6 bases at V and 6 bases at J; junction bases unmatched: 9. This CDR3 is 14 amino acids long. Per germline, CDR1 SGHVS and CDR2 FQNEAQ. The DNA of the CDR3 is TGTGCCAGCAGGCGGGACAGGGCCGTTGGCGAGCAGTACTTC. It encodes CASRRDRAVGEQYF.

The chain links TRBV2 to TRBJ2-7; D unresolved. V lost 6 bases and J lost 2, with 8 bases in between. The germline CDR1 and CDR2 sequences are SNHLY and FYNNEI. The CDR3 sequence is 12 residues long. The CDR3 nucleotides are TGTGCCAGCAGGAGAGCCACCTACGAGCAGTACTTC. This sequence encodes CASRRATYEQYF.

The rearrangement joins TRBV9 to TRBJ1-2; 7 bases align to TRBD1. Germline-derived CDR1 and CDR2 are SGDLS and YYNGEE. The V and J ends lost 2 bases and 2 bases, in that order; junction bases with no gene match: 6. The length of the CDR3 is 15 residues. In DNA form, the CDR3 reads TGTGCCAGCAGCGTTTCGACAGGGACCAACTATGGCTACACCTTC. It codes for CASSVSTGTNYGYTF.